This entry features one T cell receptor beta chain sequence. The entry originates in a study of blood T cell repertoires in COVID-19. Study background: The United States, Italy and Spain supplied acute and convalescent COVID-19 samples. Sources were T cells, B-cell-depleted T cells, or PBMCs; the material itself was cDNA or gDNA.

Per the original methods: Estimates of nucleated cell counts were drawn from the amplification of reference gene primers. Measured with immunoSEQ multiplex PCR; TCRdb has only the in-frame clones, and not every one. Clonal size and the V and J genes are those of that table, whereas D and trimming came from the DNA. The data show over 85,000 clones, 70% to 90% seen once. The TCR comes from a woman aged 45-65 years with acute or convalescent COVID-19. The sequencing sample was made of peripheral blood.

The CDR3 sequence is CASSQTRGTGGEQFF. The CDR3 DNA reads as TGTGCCAGCAGCCAAACGAGGGGGACAGGGGGAGAGCAGTTCTTC. The chain uses TRBV3-1 (or the pseudogene TRBV3-2) and TRBJ2-1, with 11 positions matching TRBD1. This CDR3 is 15 amino acids long. CDR1 LGHDT and CDR2 YNNKEL come from the germline V gene (reference sequence). After removal of 2 bases from V and 10 bases from J, the junction contained 7 bases not matched to a gene.